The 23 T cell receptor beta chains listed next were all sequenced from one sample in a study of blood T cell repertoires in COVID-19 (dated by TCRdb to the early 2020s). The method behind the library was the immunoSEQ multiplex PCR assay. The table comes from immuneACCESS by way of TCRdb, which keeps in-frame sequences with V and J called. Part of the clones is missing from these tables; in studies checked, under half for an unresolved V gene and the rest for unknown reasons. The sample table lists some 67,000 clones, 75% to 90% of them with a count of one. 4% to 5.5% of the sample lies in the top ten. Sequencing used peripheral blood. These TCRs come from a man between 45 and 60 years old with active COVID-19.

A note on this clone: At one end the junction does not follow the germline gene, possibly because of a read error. The CDR3 loop reads CASTQRGGTGVREQYF. Here the CDR3 DNA reads TGTGCCAGCACCCAACGTGGGGGGACAGGGGTTCGCGAGCAGTACTTC. V and J are TRBV3-1 (or the pseudogene TRBV3-2) and TRBJ2-7, with TRBD1 matching over 10 bases. The CDR3 sequence is 16 residues long. Germline CDR1 and CDR2: LGHDT and YNNKEL (reference sequence).

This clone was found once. The CDR3 loop is CAISEPLAGRAKNIQYF. The CDR3 bases are TGTGCCATCAGTGAGCCCCTGGCAGGTCGGGCCAAAAACATTCAGTACTTC. The chain has TRBV10-3 and TRBJ2-4; D remains ambiguous. Between the trimmed V and J ends, which lost 2 bases and 1 base, there was a span of 15 bases. The CDR3 totals 17 residues. Germline V gene data show CDR1 as ENHRY and CDR2 as SYGVKD.

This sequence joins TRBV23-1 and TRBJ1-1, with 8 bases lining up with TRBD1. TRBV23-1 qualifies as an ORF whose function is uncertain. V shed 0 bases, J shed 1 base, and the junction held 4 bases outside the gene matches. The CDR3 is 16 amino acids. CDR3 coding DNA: TGCGCCAGCAGTCAATCGGGGACAGGCAAGAACACTGAAGCTTTCTTT. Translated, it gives CASSQSGTGKNTEAFF.

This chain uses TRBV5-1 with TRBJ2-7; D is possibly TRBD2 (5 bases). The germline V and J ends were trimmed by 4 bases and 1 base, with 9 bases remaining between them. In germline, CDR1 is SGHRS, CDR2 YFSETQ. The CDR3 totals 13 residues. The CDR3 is CASSPPGSYEQYF. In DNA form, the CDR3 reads TGCGCCAGCAGCCCCCCGGGATCCTACGAGCAGTACTTC.

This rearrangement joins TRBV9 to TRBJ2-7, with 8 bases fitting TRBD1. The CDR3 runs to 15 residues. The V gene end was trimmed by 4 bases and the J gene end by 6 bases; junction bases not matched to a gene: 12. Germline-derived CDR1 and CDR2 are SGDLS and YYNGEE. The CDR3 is CASSLTWTGRGEQYF. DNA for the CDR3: TGTGCCAGCAGCCTAACGTGGACAGGGAGAGGCGAGCAGTACTTC.

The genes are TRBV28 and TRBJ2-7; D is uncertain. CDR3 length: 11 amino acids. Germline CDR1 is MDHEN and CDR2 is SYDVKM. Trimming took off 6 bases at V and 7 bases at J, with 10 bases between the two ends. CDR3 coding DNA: TGTGCCAGCAGCTCTCTCCTGGAGCAGTACTTC. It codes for CASSSLLEQYF.

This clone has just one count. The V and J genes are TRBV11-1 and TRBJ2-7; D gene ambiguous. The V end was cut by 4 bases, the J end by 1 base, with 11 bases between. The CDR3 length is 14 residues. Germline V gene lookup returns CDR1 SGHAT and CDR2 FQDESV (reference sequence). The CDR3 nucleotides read TGTGCCAGCAGCTGGAGCGAGCCTTCCTACGAGCAGTACTTC. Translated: CASSWSEPSYEQYF.

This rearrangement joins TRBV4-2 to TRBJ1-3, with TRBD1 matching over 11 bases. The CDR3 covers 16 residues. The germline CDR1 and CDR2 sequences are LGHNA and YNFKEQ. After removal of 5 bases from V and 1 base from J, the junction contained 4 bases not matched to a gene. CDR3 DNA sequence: TGTGCCAGCAGCTACGGGACAGGGGGATCTGGAAACACCATATATTTT. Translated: CASSYGTGGSGNTIYF.

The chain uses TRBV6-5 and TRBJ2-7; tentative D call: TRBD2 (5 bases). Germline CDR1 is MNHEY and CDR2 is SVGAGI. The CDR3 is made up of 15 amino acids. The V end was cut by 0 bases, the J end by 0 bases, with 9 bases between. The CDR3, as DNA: TGTGCCAGCAGTTACTCGCGGGCGGGCTCCTACGAGCAGTACTTC. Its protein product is CASSYSRAGSYEQYF.

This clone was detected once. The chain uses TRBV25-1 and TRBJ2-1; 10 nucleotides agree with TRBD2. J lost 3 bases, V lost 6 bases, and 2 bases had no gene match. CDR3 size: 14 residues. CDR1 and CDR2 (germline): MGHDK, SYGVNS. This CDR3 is CASRLAGYYNEQFF. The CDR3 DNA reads TGTGCCAGCAGACTAGCGGGATACTACAATGAGCAGTTCTTC.

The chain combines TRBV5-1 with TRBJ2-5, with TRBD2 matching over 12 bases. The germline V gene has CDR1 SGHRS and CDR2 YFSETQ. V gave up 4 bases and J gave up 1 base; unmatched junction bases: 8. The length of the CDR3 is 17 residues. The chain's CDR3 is CASSLQPGLAGQETQYF. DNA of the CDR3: TGCGCCAGCAGCCTACAGCCGGGACTAGCGGGCCAAGAGACCCAGTACTTC.

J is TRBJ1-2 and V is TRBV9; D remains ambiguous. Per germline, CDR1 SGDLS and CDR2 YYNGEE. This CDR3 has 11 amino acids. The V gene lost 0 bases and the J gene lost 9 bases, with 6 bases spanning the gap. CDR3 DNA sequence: TGTGCCAGCAGCGTAGGACACCGCTACACCTTC. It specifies CASSVGHRYTF. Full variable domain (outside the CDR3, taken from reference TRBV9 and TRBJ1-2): DSGVTQTPKHLITATGQRVTLRCSPRSGDLSVYWYQQSLDQGLQFLIQYYNGEERAKGNILERFSAQQFPDLHSELNLSSLELGDSALYFCASSVGHRYTFGSGTRLTVV.

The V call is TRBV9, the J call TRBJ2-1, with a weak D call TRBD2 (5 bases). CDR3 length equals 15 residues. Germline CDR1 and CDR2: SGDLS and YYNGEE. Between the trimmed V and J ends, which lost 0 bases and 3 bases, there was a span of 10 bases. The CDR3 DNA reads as TGTGCCAGCAGCGTAGGGTCACGGGACTACAATGAGCAGTTCTTC. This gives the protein CASSVGSRDYNEQFF. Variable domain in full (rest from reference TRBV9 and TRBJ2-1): DSGVTQTPKHLITATGQRVTLRCSPRSGDLSVYWYQQSLDQGLQFLIQYYNGEERAKGNILERFSAQQFPDLHSELNLSSLELGDSALYFCASSVGSRDYNEQFFGPGTRLTVL.

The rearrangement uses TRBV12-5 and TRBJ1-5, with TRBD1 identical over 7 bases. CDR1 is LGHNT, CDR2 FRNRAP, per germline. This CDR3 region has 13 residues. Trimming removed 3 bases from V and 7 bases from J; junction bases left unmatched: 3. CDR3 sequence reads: CASGFRGEQPQHF. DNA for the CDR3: TGTGCTAGTGGTTTCAGGGGGGAGCAGCCCCAGCATTTT.

The CDR3 reads CASSESSGTRARELFF. As DNA, the CDR3 is TGCGCCAGCAGTGAGTCTTCTGGGACTAGGGCCCGGGAGCTGTTTTTT. The chain combines TRBV10-1 with TRBJ2-2, with TRBD2 matching over 8 bases. J lost 9 bases, V lost 0 bases, and 9 bases had no gene match. The CDR3 is 16 amino acids. Per the germline V gene, CDR1 is WNHNN and CDR2 is SYGVQD (reference sequence).

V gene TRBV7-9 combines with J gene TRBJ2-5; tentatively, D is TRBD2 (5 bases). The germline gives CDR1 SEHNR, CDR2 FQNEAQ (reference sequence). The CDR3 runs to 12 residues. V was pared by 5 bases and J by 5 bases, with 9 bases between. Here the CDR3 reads CASSITGETQYF. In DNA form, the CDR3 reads TGTGCCAGCAGCATAACGGGGGAGACCCAGTACTTC. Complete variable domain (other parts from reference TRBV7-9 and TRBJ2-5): DTGVSQNPRHKITKRGQNVTFRCDPISEHNRLYWYRQTLGQGPEFLTYFQNEAQLEKSRLLSDRFSAERPKGSFSTLEIQRTEQGDSAMYLCASSITGETQYFGPGTRLLVL.

Here the CDR3 reads CASSSGTVGGYTF. The CDR3 DNA follows: TGTGCCAGCAGTTCCGGGACAGTCGGGGGCTACACCTTC. This sequence joins TRBV12-3 or TRBV12-4 and TRBJ1-2; 7 bases line up with TRBD1. Losses at the gene ends were 4 bases for V and 8 bases for J; bases not matched to a gene: 7. The length of the CDR3 is 13 residues.

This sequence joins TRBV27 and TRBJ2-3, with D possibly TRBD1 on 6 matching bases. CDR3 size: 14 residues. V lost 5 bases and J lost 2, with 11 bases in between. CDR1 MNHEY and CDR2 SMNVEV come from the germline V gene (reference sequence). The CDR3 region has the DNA TGTGCCAGCAGTCCCACAGGGTTCACAGATACGCAGTATTTT. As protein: CASSPTGFTDTQYF.

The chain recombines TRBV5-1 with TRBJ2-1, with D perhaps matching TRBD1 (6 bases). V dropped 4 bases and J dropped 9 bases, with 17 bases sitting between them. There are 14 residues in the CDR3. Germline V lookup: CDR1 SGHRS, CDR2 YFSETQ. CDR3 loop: CASSQGQSWGEQFF. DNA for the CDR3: TGCGCCAGCAGCCAAGGACAGTCGTGGGGTGAGCAGTTCTTC.

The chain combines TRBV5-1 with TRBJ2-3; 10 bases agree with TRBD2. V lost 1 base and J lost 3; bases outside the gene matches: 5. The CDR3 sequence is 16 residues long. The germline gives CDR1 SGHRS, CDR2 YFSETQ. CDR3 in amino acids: CASSLRPSGRTDTQYF. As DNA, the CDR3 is TGCGCCAGCAGCTTGCGCCCTAGCGGGAGAACAGATACGCAGTATTTT.

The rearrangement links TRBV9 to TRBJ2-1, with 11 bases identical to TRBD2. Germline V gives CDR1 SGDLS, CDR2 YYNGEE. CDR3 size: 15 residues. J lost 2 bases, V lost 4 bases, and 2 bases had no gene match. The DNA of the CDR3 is TGTGCCAGCAGCACTAGCGGGAGTGCCTACAATGAGCAGTTCTTC. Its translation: CASSTSGSAYNEQFF.

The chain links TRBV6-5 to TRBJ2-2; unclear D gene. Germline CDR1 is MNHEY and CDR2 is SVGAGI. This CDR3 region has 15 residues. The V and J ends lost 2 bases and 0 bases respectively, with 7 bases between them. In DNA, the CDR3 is TGTGCCAGCAGTTACGGGCTGGCGAACACCGGGGAGCTGTTTTTT. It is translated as CASSYGLANTGELFF.

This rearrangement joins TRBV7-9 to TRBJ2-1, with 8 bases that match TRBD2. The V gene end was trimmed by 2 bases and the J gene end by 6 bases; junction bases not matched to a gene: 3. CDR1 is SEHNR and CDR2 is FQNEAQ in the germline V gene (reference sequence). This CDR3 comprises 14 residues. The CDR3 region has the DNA TGTGCCAGCAGCTTAACGGGGGGGAGCAATGAGCAGTTCTTC. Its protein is CASSLTGGSNEQFF.